This T cell receptor beta chain derives from a study of identical twins. A universal primer site was added by template switching, and unique molecular identifiers were carried by the cDNA. One entry per CDR3 protein, called by TCRdb with MiXCR from the 5' RACE reads. This table holds just under 550,000 distinct CDR3 sequences, over 12% found once. In every case, the donor was a healthy Caucasian. As for this clonotype: Its antigen is still unknown.

Notes on the study in general: Because invariant MAIT and iNKT cells could be present, zero-insertion analyses could be partly confounded.

V shed 0 bases and J shed 3 bases, with 9 bases lying between them. The germline V gene has CDR1 SGHDT and CDR2 YYEEEE. This CDR3 is built from 14 residues. Separately, the same data were catalogued under a study of yellow fever vaccine responses in identical twins.

The genes are TRBV5-6 and TRBJ1-1; D is ambiguous. Sequenced sample: CD4+ T cells sorted from blood. The sequence came from a woman between 18 and 29 years old in good health. Here the CDR3 DNA reads TGTGCCAGCAGCTTGGGGGGTCGATACACTGAAGCTTTCTTT. This sequence encodes CASSLGGRYTEAFF.